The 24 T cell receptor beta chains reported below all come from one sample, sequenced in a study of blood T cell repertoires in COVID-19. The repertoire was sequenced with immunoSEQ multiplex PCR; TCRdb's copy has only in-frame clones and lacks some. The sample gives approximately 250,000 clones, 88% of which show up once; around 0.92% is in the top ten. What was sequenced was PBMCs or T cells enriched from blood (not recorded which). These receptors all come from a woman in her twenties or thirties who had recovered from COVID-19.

CDR3 sequence reads: CASSVSGGVSNEQFF. CDR3 bases: TGTGCCAGCAGCGTTAGCGGGGGGGTTTCAAATGAGCAGTTCTTC. The chain uses TRBV9 and TRBJ2-1, with 11 bases matching TRBD2. CDR1 is SGDLS, CDR2 YYNGEE, per germline. The junction had 5 bases not matched to a gene; V was cut back by 2 bases and J by 7 bases. This CDR3 region has 15 residues.

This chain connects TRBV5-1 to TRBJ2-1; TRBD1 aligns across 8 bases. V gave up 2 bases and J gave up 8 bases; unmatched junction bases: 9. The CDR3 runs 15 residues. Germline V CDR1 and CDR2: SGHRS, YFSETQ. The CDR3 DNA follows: TGCGCCAGCAGCTTTTCTGGGACAGGTTTTTATGAGCAGTTCTTC. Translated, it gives CASSFSGTGFYEQFF.

In DNA form, the CDR3 reads TGTGCCAGCAGCTTAGCGAGAGGAGCGGGGGTAAATGAGCAGTTCTTC. Translated, it gives CASSLARGAGVNEQFF. V is TRBV7-8 and J is TRBJ2-1, with 8 bases fitting TRBD2. The CDR3 is 16 residues long. The germline V gene has CDR1 SGHVS and CDR2 FQNEAQ. The V segment lost 0 bases and the J segment 7 bases; nucleotides outside the gene matches: 8.

CDR3 in DNA: TGCAGCGTCTCACAGGGGTTGGACACTGAAGCTTTCTTT. Translation: CSVSQGLDTEAFF. The chain employs TRBV29-1 and TRBJ1-1; 7 positions agree with TRBD1. The CDR3 has 13 amino acids. The germline V gene has CDR1 SQVTM and CDR2 ANQGSEA. The ends lost 6 bases at V and 3 bases at J; junction bases unmatched: 7.

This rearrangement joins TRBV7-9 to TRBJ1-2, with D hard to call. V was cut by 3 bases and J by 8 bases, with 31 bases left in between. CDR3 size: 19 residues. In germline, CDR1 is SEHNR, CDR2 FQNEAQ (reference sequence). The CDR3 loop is CASSFLRDFLLRQSNGYTF. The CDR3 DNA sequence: TGTGCCAGCAGCTTTCTCCGGGATTTCCTACTGCGCCAATCAAACGGCTACACCTTC.

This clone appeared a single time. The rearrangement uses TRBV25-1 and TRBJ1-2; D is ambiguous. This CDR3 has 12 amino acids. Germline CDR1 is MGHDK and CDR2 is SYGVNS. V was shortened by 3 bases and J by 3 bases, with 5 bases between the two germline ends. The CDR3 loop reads CASSDSYYGYTF. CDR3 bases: TGTGCCAGCAGTGACAGTTACTATGGCTACACCTTC.

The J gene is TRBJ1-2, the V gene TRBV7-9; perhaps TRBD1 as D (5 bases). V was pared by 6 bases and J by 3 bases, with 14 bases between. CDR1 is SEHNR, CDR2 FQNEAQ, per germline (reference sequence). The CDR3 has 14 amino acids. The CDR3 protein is CASRPQGSYYGYTF. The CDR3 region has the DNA TGTGCCAGCAGGCCCCAGGGATCCTACTATGGCTACACCTTC.

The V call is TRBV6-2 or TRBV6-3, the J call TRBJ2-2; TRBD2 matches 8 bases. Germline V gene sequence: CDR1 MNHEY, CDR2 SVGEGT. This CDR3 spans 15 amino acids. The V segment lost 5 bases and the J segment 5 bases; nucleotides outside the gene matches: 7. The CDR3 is CASSVAGIRTGELFF. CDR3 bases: TGTGCCAGCAGTGTAGCGGGGATAAGGACCGGGGAGCTGTTTTTT.

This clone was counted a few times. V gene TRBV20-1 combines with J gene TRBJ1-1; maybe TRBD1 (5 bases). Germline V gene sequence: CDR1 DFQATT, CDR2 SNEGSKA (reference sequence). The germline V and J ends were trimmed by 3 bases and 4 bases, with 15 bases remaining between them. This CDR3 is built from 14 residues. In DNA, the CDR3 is TGCAGTGCTAGTCGGCAGGGATTGGGCACTGAAGCTTTCTTT. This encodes CSASRQGLGTEAFF.

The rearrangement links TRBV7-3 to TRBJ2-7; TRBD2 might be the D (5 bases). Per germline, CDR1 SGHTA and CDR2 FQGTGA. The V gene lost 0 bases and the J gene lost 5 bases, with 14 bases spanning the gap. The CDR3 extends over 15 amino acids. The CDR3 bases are TGTGCCAGCAGCTTAACCGCTCCGGGGTTCCACGAGCAGTACTTC. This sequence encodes CASSLTAPGFHEQYF.

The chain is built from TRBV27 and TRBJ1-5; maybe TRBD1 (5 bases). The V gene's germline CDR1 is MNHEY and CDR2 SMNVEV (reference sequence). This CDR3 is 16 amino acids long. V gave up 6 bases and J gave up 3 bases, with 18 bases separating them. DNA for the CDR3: TGTGCCAGCAGGGTCCGGGGGGAGGGAATCAATCAGCCCCAGCATTTT. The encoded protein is CASRVRGEGINQPQHF.

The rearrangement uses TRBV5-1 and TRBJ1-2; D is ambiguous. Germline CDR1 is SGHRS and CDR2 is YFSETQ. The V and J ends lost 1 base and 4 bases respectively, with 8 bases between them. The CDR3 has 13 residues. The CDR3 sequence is CASSLSESYGYTF. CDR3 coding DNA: TGCGCCAGCAGCTTGTCAGAATCCTATGGCTACACCTTC.

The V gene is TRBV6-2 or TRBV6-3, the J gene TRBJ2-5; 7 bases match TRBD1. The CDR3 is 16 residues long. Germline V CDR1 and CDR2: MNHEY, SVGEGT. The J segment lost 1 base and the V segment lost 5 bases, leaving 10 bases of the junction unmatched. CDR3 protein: CASSTLTGWSQETQYF. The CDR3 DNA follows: TGTGCCAGCAGTACCCTGACAGGGTGGTCCCAAGAGACCCAGTACTTC.

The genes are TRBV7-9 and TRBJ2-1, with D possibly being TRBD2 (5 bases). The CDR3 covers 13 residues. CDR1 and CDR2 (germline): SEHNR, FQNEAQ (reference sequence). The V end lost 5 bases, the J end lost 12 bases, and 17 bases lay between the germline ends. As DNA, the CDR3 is TGTGCCAGCAGCCCAGGACTCGTCATGGGGCAGTTCTTC. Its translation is CASSPGLVMGQFF.

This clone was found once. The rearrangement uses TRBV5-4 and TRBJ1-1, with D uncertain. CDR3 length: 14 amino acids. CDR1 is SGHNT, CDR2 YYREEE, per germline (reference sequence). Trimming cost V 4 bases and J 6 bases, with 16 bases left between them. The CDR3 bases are TGTGCCAGCAGCCTCGCTCGCGGCAGCCCTGAAGCTTTCTTT. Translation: CASSLARGSPEAFF.

DNA for the CDR3: TGTGCCAGCAGCTTAGGCCTCTCCGGGACAGGGGTCTACGAGCAGTACTTC. Translation gives CASSLGLSGTGVYEQYF. The V gene is TRBV11-2, the J gene TRBJ2-7, with TRBD1 matching over 10 bases. The CDR3 covers 17 residues. The V gene end was trimmed by 1 base and the J gene end by 3 bases; junction bases not matched to a gene: 9. The V gene's germline CDR1 is SGHAT and CDR2 FQNNGV.

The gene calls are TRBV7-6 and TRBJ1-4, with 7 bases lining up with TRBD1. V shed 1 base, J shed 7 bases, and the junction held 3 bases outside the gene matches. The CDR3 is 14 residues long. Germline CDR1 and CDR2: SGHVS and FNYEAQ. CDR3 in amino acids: CASSLGQGGEKLFF. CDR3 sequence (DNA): TGTGCCAGCAGCTTAGGGCAGGGGGGTGAAAAACTGTTTTTT.

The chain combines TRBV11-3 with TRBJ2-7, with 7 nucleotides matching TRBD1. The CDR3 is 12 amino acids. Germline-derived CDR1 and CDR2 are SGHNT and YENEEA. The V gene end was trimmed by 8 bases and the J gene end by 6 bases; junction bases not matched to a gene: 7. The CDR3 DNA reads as TGTGCCAGCGCCGACAGGGTCTTCGAGCAGTACTTC. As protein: CASADRVFEQYF.

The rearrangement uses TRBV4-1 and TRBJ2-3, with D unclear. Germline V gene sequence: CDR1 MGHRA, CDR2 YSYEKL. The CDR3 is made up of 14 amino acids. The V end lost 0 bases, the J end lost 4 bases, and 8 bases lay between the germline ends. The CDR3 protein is CASSQDFGADTQYF. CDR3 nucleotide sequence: TGCGCCAGCAGCCAAGATTTTGGAGCAGATACGCAGTATTTT.

The CDR3 nucleotides are TGTGCCAGCAGTGCCGGGAGAGGCGCCTACGAGCAGTACTTC. This codes for CASSAGRGAYEQYF. The chain joins TRBV2 to TRBJ2-7; D perhaps matches TRBD2 (6 bases). CDR1 is SNHLY, CDR2 FYNNEI, per germline. Trimming took 4 bases from V and 2 from J, leaving 12 bases between them. This CDR3 region has 14 residues.

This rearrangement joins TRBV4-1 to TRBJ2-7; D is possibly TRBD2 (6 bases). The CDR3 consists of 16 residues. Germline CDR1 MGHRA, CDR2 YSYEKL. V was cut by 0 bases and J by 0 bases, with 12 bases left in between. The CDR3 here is CASSQETSGSSYEQYF. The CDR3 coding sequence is TGCGCCAGCAGCCAAGAGACCTCCGGGAGCTCCTACGAGCAGTACTTC.

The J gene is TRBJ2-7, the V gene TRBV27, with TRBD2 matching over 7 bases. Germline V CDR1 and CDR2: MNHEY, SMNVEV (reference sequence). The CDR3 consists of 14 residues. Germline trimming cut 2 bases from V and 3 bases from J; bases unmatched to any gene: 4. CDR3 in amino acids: CASSLASGLYEQYF. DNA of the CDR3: TGTGCCAGCAGTTTAGCTAGCGGACTCTACGAGCAGTACTTC.

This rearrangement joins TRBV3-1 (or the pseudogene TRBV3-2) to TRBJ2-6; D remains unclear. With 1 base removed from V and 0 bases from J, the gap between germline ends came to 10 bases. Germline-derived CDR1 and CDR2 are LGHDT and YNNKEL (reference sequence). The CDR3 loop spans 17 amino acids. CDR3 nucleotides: TGTGCCAGCAGCCAAGTTCACCCGGGCTCTGGGGCCAACGTCCTGACTTTC. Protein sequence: CASSQVHPGSGANVLTF.

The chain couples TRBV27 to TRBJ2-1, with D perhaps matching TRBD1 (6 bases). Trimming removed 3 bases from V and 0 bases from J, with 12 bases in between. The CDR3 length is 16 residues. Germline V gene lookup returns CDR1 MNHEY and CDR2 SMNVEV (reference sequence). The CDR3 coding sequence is TGTGCCAGCAGTTTTCCCGACAGGAGCTCCTACAATGAGCAGTTCTTC. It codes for CASSFPDRSSYNEQFF.